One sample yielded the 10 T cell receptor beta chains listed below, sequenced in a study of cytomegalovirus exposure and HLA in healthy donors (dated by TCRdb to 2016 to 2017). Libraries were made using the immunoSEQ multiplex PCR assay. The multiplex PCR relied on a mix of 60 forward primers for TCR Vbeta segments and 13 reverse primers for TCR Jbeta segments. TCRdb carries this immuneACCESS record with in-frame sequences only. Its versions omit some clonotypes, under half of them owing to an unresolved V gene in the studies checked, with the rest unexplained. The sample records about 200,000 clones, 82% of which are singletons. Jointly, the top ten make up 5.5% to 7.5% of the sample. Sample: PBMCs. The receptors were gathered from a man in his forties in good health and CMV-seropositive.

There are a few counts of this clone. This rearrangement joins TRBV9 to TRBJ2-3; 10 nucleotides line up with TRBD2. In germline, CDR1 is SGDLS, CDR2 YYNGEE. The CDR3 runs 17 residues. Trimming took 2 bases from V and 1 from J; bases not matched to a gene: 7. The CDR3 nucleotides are TGTGCCAGCAGCGTTAGTTCTAGCGGGAGTGGCACAGATACGCAGTATTTT. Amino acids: CASSVSSSGSGTDTQYF.

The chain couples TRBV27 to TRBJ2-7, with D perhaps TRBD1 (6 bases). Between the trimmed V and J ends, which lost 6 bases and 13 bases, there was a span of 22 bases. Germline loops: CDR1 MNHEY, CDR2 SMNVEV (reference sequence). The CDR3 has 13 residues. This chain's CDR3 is CASSSPSAGTPYV. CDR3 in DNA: TGTGCCAGCAGCTCTCCCTCCGCCGGGACACCATACGTC.

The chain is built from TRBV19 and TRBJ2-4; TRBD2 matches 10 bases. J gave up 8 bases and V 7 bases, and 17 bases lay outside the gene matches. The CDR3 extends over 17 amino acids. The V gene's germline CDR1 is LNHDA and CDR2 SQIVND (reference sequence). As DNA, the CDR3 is TGTGCCAGTACTGGGGGGACTAGCGTCCCGCCGGGTGACATTCAGTACTTC. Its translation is CASTGGTSVPPGDIQYF.

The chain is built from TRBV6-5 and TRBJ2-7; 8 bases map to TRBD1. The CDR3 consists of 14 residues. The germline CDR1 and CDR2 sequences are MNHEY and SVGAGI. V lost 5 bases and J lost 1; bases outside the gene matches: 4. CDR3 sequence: CASSPGTGSYEQYF. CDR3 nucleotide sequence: TGTGCCAGCAGTCCCGGGACAGGATCCTACGAGCAGTACTTC.

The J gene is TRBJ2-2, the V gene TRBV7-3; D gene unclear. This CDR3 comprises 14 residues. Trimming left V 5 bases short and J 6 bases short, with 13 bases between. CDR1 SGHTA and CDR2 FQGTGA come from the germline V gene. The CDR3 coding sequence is TGTGCCAGCAGCCGGGTTTTTATGGCCGGGGAGCTGTTTTTT. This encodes CASSRVFMAGELFF.

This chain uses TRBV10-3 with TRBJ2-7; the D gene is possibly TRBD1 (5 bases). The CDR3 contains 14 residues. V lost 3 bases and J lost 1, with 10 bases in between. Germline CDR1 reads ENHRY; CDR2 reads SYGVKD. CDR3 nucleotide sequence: TGTGCCATCAGTGAAGGCAGGGTTTCCTACGAGCAGTACTTC. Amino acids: CAISEGRVSYEQYF.

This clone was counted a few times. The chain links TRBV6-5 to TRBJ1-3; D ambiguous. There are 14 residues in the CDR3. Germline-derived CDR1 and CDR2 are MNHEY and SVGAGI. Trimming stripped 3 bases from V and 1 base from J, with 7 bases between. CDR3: CASSYLESGNTIYF. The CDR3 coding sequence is TGTGCCAGCAGTTATCTAGAGTCTGGAAACACCATATATTTT.

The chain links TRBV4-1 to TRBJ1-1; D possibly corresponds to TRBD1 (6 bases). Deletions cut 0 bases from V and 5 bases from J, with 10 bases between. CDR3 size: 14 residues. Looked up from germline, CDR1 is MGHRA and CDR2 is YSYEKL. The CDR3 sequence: CASSQEVRGTEAFF. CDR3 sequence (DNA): TGCGCCAGCAGCCAAGAGGTCAGGGGAACTGAAGCTTTCTTT.

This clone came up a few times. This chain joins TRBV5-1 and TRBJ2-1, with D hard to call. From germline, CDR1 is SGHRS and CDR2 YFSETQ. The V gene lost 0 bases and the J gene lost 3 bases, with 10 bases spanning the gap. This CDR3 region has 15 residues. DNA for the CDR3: TGCGCCAGCAGCTTGGAGCAGGTTATCTACAATGAGCAGTTCTTC. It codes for CASSLEQVIYNEQFF.

CDR3 residues: CASSYSTGRANEQFF. As DNA, the CDR3 is TGTGCCAGCAGTTACTCGACCGGGAGGGCCAATGAGCAGTTCTTC. The rearrangement uses TRBV6-5 and TRBJ2-1, with 8 nucleotides matching TRBD2. V lost 0 bases, J lost 6 bases, and 4 bases stayed unmatched. Germline V gives CDR1 MNHEY, CDR2 SVGAGI. The CDR3 is made up of 15 amino acids.